Detailed here is one T cell receptor beta chain. This clone's antigen is unknown. The sample holds no much larger clone one base away, and base qualities are not on file. Reading from cysteine to phenylalanine, the CDR3 counts 19 amino acids. The read is trimmed to its CDR3 DNA, 57 bases read in frame from base 1. V is pruned by 6 bases and J by 4 bases, leaving 13 bases of the junction without a gene match. The germline V gene provides CDR1 MNHNS and CDR2 SASEGT. This entry belongs to a study of CD8 T cells in ankylosing spondylitis (dated by TCRdb to about 2017). In terms of the full investigation: T cell receptor beta repertoires were profiled in healthy donors and ankylosing spondylitis patients so that disease-linked TCR variants could be found. In total, the full study cohort was made up of 95 to 110 healthy donors and some 26 ankylosing spondylitis patients. Samples of peripheral blood were taken, and for ankylosing spondylitis patients, synovial fluid was collected as well. Overall study results and their limits: Some motif variants had previously been reported in the synovial fluid and blood of reactive arthritis patients, which suggests shared mechanisms of disease initiation. According to the report, matched synovial fluid samples from ankylosing spondylitis patients were significantly enriched for the disease-linked clones. Blood from ankylosing spondylitis patients appeared to be characterized by a TCR beta motif composed of about eight highly homologous amino acid variants. A CD8+ phenotype was shown by the disease-linked clones, which were found at relatively low frequencies in peripheral blood.

The sample was run on an Illumina HiSeq 2500. Quantitative 5'-RACE with molecular barcodes was the method used to prepare the TCR beta libraries. As for how the authors treated the data: A new computational method based on a probabilistic model of VDJ rearrangement was used to identify disease-linked TCR variants. TCRdb handled the public reads itself, with Q25 trimming in fastp and clone calling in MiXCR, and kept productive beta chains. Rows matching on CDR3 protein sequence are summarized as one entry with the most common DNA and genes. TCRdb's processing, not the authors' own work, is the source of the V and J calls. For this sample there are 700,000 to 1,000,000 distinct CDR3 sequences; roughly 10% appear just once. The ten top clones hold around 0.51% of the sample.

This receptor was identified in a male donor with ankylosing spondylitis. The V gene is TRBV6-1 and the J gene is TRBJ2-2; 14 bases in the middle match TRBD2. Sequences were obtained from blood, either unsorted or a sorted T cell fraction (not recorded which). The DNA is as follows: TGTGCCAGCAGCCAGGGACTAGCGGGAGTTGTTGGAGGCACCGGGGAGCTGTTTTTT. It is translated as CASSQGLAGVVGGTGELFF.